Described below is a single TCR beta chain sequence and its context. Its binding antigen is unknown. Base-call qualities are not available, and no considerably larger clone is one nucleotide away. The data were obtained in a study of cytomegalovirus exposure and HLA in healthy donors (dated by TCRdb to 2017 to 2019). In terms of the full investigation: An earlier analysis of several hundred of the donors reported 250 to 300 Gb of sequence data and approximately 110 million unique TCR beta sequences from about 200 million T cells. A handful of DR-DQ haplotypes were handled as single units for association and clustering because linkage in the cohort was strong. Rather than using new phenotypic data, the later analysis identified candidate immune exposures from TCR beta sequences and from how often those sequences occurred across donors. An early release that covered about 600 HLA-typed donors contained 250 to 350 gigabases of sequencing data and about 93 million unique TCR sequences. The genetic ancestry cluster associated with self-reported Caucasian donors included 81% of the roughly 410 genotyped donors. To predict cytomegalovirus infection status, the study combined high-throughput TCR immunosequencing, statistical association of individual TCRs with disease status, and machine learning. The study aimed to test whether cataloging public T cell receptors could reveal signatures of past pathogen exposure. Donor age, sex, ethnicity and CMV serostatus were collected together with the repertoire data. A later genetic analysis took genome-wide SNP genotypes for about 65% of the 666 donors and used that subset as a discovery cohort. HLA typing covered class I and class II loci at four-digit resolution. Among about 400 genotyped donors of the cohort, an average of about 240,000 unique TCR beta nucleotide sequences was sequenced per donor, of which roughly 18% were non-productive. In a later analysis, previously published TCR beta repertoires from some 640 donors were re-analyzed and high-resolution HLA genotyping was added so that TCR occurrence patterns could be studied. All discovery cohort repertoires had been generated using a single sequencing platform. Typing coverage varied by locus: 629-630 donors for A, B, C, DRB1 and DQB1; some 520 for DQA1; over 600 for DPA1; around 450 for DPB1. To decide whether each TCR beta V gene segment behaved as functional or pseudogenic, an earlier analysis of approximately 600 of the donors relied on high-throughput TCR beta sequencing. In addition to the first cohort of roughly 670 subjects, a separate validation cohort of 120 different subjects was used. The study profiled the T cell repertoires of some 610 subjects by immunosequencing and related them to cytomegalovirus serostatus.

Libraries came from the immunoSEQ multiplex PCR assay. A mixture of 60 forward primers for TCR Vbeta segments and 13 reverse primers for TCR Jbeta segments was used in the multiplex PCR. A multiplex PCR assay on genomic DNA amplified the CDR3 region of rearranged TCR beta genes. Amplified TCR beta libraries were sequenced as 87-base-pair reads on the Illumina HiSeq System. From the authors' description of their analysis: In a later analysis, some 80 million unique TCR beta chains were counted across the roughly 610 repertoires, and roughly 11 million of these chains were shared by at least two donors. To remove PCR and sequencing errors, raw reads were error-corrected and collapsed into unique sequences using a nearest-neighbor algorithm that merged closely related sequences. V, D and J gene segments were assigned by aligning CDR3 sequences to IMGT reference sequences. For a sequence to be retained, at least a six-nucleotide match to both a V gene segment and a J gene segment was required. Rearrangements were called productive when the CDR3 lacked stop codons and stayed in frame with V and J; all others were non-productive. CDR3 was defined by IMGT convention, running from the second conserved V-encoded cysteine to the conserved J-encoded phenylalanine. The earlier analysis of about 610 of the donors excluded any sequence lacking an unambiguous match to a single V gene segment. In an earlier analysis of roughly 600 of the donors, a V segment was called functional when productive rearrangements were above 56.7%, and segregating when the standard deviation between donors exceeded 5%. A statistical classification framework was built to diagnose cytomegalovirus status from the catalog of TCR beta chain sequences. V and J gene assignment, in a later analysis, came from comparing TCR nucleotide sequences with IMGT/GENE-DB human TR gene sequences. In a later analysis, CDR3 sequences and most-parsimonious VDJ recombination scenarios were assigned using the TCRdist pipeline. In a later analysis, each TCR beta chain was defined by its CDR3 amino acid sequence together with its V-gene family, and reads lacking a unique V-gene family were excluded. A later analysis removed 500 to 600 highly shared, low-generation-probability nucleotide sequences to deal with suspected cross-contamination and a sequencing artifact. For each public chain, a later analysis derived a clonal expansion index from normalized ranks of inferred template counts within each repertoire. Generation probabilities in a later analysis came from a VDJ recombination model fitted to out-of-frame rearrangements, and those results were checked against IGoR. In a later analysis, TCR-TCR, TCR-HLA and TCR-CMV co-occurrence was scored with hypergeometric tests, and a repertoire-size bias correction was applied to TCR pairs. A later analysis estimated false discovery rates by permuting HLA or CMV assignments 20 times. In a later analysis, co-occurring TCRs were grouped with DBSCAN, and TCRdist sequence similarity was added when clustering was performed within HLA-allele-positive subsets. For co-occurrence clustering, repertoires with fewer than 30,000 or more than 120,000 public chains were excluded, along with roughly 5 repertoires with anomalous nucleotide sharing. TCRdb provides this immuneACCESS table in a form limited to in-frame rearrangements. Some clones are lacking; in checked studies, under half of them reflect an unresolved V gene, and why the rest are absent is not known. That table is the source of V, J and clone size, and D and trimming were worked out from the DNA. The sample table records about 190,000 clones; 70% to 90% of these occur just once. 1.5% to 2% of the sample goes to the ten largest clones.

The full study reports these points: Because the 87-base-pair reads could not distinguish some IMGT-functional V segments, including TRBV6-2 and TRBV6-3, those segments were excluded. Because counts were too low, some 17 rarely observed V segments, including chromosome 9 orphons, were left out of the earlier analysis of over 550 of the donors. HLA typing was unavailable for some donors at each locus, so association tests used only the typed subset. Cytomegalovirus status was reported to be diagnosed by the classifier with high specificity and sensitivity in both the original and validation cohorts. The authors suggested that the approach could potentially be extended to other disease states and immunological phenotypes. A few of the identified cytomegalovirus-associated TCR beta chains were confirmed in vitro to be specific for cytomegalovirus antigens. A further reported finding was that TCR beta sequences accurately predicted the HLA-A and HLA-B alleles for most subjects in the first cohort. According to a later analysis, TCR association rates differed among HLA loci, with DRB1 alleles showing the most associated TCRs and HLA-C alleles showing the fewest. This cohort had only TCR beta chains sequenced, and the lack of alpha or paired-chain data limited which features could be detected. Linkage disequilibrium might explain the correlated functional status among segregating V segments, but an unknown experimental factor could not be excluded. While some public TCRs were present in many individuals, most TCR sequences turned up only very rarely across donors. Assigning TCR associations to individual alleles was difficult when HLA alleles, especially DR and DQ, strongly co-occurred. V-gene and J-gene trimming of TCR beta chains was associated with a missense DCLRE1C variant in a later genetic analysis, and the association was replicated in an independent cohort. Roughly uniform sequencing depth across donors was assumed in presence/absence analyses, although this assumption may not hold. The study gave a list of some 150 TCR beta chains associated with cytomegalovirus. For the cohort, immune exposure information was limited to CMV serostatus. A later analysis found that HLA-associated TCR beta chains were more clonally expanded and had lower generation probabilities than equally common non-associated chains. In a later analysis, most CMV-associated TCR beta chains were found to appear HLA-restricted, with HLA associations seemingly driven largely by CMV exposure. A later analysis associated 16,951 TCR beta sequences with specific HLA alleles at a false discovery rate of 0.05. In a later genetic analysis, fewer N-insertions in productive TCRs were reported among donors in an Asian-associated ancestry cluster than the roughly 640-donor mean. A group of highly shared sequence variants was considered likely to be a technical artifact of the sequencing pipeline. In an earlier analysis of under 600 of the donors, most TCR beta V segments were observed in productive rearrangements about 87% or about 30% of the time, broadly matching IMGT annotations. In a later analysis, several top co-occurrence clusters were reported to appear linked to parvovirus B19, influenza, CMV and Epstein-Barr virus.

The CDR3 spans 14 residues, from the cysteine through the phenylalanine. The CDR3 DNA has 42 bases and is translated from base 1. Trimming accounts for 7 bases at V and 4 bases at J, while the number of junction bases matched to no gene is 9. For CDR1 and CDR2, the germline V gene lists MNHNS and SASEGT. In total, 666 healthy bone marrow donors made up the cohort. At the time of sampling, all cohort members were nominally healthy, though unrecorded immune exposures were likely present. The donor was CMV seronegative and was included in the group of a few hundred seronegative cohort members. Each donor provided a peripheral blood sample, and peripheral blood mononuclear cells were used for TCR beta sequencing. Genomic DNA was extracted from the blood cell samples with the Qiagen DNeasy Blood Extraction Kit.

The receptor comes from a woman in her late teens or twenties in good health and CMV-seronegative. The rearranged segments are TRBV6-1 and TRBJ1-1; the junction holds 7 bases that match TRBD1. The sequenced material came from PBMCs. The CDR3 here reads CASTLLTGSTEAFF. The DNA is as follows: TGTGCCAGCACTCTATTGACAGGGAGCACTGAAGCTTTCTTT.